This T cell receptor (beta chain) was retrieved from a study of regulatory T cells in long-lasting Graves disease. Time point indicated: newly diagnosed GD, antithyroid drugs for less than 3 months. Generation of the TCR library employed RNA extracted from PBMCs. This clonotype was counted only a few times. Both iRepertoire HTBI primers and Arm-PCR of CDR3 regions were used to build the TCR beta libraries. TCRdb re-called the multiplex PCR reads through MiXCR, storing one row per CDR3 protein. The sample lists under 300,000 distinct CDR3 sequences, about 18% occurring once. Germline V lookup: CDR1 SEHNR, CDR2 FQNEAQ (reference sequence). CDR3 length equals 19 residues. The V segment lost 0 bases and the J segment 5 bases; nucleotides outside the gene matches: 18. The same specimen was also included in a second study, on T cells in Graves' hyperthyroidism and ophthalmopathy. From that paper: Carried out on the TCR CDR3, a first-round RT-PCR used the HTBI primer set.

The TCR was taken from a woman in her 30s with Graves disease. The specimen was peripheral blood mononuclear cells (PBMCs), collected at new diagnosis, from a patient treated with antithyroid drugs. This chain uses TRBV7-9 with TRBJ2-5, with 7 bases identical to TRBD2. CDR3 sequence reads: CASSLADRSGPHREETQYF. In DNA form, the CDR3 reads TGTGCCAGCAGCTTAGCGGACCGTAGCGGGCCTCACCGGGAGGAGACCCAGTACTTC.